Below, 10 T cell receptor beta chains from the same sample are listed, as sequenced in a study of T cell responses to AZD1222 COVID-19 vaccine. This table comes from immunoSEQ multiplex PCR, and its TCRdb copy is limited to in-frame clones, with some not included. The sample holds 130,000 or so clones; roughly nine tenths are singletons and the top ten take over 1.5%. Sequenced material: peripheral blood, taken on day 0 of AZD1222 vaccination. The source is an adult in good health.

The chain has TRBV5-1 and TRBJ2-7, with 7 nucleotides matching TRBD2. V shed 7 bases, J shed 2 bases, and the junction held 6 bases outside the gene matches. The CDR3 loop spans 13 amino acids. CDR1 and CDR2 from the germline V gene are SGHRS and YFSETQ. CDR3 nucleotides: TGCGCCAGCGGGAGGGGCTCTACCTACGAGCAGTACTTC. This sequence encodes CASGRGSTYEQYF.

V and J are TRBV12-3 or TRBV12-4 and TRBJ2-1; the D is unclear. The CDR3 is 12 residues long. The V and J ends lost 3 bases and 5 bases respectively, with 5 bases between them. DNA of the CDR3: TGTGCCAGCAGTTTTACCAACAATGAGCAGTTCTTC. Translated: CASSFTNNEQFF.

There are a few counts of this clone. The chain combines TRBV10-3 with TRBJ1-2; 7 bases are shared with TRBD1. There are 15 residues in the CDR3. The germline gives CDR1 ENHRY, CDR2 SYGVKD. The V segment lost 6 bases and the J segment 4 bases; nucleotides outside the gene matches: 11. The CDR3 reads CAISRQGVPTYGYTF. The DNA for the CDR3 is TGTGCCATCAGCAGACAGGGAGTCCCTACCTATGGCTACACCTTC.

Only a few counts were recorded for this clone. The rearrangement joins TRBV30 to TRBJ1-2; D is unclear. Germline V gene sequence: CDR1 GTSNPN, CDR2 SVGIG (reference sequence). The V and J ends lost 1 base and 2 bases respectively, with 14 bases between them. The CDR3 sequence is 15 residues long. The CDR3 sequence: CAWSAWRAKNYGYTF. For the CDR3, the DNA is TGTGCCTGGAGTGCGTGGAGAGCCAAGAACTATGGCTACACCTTC.

This clone was detected a few times. The V gene is TRBV19, the J gene TRBJ1-5; tentatively, D is TRBD1 (5 bases). The CDR3 is 14 residues long. The germline CDR1 and CDR2 sequences are LNHDA and SQIVND (reference sequence). V lost 3 bases, J lost 4 bases, and 10 bases lay in between. The CDR3 spells CASSMGQKNQPQHF. The CDR3, as DNA: TGTGCCAGTAGTATGGGGCAGAAAAATCAGCCCCAGCATTTT.

The CDR3 here is CASSRTGQETQYF. In nucleotides, the CDR3 is TGTGCCAGCAGCCGGACAGGGCAAGAGACCCAGTACTTC. The genes are TRBV5-8 and TRBJ2-5; 8 nucleotides match TRBD1. CDR1 is SGHTS, CDR2 YDEGEE, per germline. The CDR3 is 13 residues long. Losses at the gene ends were 4 bases for V and 2 bases for J; bases not matched to a gene: 1.

This clone was seen a handful of times. The rearrangement joins TRBV3-1 (or the pseudogene TRBV3-2) to TRBJ2-7; D not certain. Germline lookup yields CDR1 LGHDT and CDR2 YNNKEL (reference sequence). This CDR3 is 14 amino acids long. V gave up 3 bases and J gave up 0 bases, with 9 bases separating them. The chain's CDR3 is CASSQGVDSYEQYF. In nucleotides, the CDR3 is TGTGCCAGCAGCCAGGGCGTAGACTCCTACGAGCAGTACTTC.

This clone was seen just once. This chain uses TRBV10-3 with TRBJ1-1, with 8 bases aligning to TRBD1. The V and J ends lost 6 bases and 1 base, in that order; junction bases with no gene match: 7. The CDR3 has 15 amino acids. Germline V lookup: CDR1 ENHRY, CDR2 SYGVKD. CDR3 sequence reads: CAISPGQGSNTEAFF. The CDR3 coding sequence is TGTGCCATCAGCCCCGGACAGGGATCGAACACTGAAGCTTTCTTT.

This clone was picked up one time. The V gene is TRBV3-1 (or the pseudogene TRBV3-2), the J gene TRBJ2-2; D ambiguous. Germline V gene data show CDR1 as LGHDT and CDR2 as YNNKEL (reference sequence). This CDR3 has 15 residues. Trimming removed 1 base from V and 4 bases from J, with 10 bases in between. The CDR3, as DNA: TGTGCCAGCAGCCAAGTTCTGGTGTTCACCGGGGAGCTGTTTTTT. It is translated as CASSQVLVFTGELFF.

This sequence joins TRBV3-1 (or the pseudogene TRBV3-2) and TRBJ1-2; D remains ambiguous. The CDR3 totals 13 residues. V was cut by 4 bases and J by 4 bases, with 10 bases left in between. Germline loops: CDR1 LGHDT, CDR2 YNNKEL (reference sequence). The CDR3, as DNA: TGTGCCAGCAGCCCTGGAGGCTTCTATGGCTACACCTTC. Translated, it gives CASSPGGFYGYTF.